This T cell receptor beta chain emerged from a study of cytomegalovirus exposure and HLA in healthy donors. Regarding the study as a whole: Later analysis revealed greater clonal expansion in HLA-associated TCR beta chains than in equally common others.

Trimming pared 6 bases from V and 5 bases from J, leaving 17 bases between. The germline gives CDR1 LNHDA, CDR2 SQIVND (reference sequence). This CDR3 is 14 amino acids long. The PCR employed 60 Vbeta primers together with 13 Jbeta primers. The method was immunoSEQ multiplex PCR; TCRdb's version includes in-frame clones alone and lacks a portion of them. The sample holds 100,000 or so clones; approximately 73% are singletons and the top ten take approximately 3.6%. In its sample, this clone was seen a few times. As yet, its antigen is unknown. This receptor was obtained from a woman in her forties or fifties in good health and CMV-seropositive. The specimen sequenced was PBMCs. V usage is TRBV19 and J usage is TRBJ2-7; TRBD1 might be the D (5 bases). Here the CDR3 reads CASSKGQGRNEQYF. For the CDR3, the DNA is TGTGCCAGTAGCAAAGGGCAGGGTCGAAACGAGCAGTACTTC.